This TCR beta chain was captured in a study of human T cells and chemical hapten exposure. For the study at large: Weekly diphenylcyclopropenone doses were given to patients' scalps across the approximately 25-week study. Patch tests delivered 0.01% DPC to the upper back and were evaluated at 6 days.

This clonotype has more than one count but fewer than ten. Library construction involved attaching unique molecular identifiers to individual cDNA molecules, which allowed quantitative, reproducible TCR counting. TCRdb re-called the RACE reads through MiXCR, storing one row per CDR3 protein. The repertoire has roughly 200,000 distinct CDR3 sequences, 20% to 25% of them found once; the top ten carry about 6.7%. Stated time point: patch test 1, 2 weeks after DPC sensitization. Noted treatment: therapeutic diphenylcyclopropenone sensitization with weekly scalp DPC. Trimming removed 10 bases from V and 7 bases from J; junction bases left unmatched: 9. CDR1 is LGHDT and CDR2 is YNNKEL in the germline V gene (reference sequence). The CDR3 has 13 residues.

Material: whole blood, obtained in connection with sensitization to the hapten diphenylcyclopropenone (DPC). This receptor was obtained from a woman in her forties or fifties with alopecia areata. Some clones in this sample may be carry-over from other donors' samples. The V and J genes are TRBV3-1 and TRBJ1-2; TRBD1 aligns across 10 bases. Written as DNA, the CDR3 is TGTGCCATCCTAAGACAGGGGGCTGGTGGCTACACCTTC. Its translation: CAILRQGAGGYTF.